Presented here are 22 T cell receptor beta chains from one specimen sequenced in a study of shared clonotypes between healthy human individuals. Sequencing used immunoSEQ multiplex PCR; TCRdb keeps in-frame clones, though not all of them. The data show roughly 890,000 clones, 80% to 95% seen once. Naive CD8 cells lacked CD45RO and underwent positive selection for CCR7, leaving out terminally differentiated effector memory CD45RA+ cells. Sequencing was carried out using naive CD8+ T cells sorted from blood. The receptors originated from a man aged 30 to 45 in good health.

CDR3 region: CASYAASSGANVLTF. The DNA for the CDR3 is TGTGCCAGTTACGCCGCCAGCTCTGGGGCCAACGTCCTGACTTTC. This chain joins TRBV28 and TRBJ2-6; D is unclear. The germline V gene encodes CDR1 MDHEN and CDR2 SYDVKM. The CDR3 runs to 15 residues. V was cut by 9 bases and J by 0 bases, with 12 bases left in between.

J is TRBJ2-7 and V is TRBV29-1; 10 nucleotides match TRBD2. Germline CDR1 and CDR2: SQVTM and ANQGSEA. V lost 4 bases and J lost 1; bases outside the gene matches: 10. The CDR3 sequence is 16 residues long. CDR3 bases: TGCAGCGTTGCAGGGTCTAGCGGGAGTATTTCCTACGAGCAGTACTTC. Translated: CSVAGSSGSISYEQYF.

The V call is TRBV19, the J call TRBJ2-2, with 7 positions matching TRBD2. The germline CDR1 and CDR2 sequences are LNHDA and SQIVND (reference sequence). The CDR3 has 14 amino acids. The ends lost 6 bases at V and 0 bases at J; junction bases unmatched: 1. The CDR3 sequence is CASRSGANTGELFF. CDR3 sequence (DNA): TGTGCCAGTAGGAGCGGGGCGAACACCGGGGAGCTGTTTTTT. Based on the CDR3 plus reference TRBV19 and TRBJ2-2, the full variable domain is DGGITQSPKYLFRKEGQNVTLSCEQNLNHDAMYWYRQDPGQGLRLIYYSQIVNDFQKGDIAEGYSVSREKKESFPLTVTSAQKNPTAFYLCASRSGANTGELFFGEGSRLTVL.

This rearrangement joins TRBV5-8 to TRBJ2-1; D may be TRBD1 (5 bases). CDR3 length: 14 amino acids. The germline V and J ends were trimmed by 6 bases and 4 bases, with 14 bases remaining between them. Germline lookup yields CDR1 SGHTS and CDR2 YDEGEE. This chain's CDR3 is CASKRETDYNEQFF. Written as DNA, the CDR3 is TGTGCCAGCAAGAGAGAGACAGATTACAATGAGCAGTTCTTC.

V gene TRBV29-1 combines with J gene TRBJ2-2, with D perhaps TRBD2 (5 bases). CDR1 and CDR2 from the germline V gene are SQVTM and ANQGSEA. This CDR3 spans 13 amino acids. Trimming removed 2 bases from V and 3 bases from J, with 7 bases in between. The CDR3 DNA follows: TGCAGCGTTGAATGGGGAGACACCGGGGAGCTGTTTTTT. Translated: CSVEWGDTGELFF.

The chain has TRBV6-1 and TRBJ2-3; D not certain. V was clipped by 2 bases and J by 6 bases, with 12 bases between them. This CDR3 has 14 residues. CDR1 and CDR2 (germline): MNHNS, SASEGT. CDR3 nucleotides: TGTGCCAGCAGTGAATTATTCCTCTTTGATACGCAGTATTTT. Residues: CASSELFLFDTQYF.

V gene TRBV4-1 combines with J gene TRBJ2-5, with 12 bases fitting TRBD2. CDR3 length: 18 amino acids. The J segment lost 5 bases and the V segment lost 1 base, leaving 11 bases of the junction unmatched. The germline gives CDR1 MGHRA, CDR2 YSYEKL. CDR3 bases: TGCGCCAGCAGCCAAGTACCTTCTAGCGGGAGGGCCGGGGAGACCCAGTACTTC. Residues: CASSQVPSSGRAGETQYF.

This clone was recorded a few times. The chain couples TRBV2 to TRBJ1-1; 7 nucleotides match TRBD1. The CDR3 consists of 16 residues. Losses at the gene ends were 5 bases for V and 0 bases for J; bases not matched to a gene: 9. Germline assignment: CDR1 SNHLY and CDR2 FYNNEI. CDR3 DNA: TGTGCCAGCAGTAGACAGGGTGGAGGTATGAACACTGAAGCTTTCTTT. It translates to CASSRQGGGMNTEAFF.

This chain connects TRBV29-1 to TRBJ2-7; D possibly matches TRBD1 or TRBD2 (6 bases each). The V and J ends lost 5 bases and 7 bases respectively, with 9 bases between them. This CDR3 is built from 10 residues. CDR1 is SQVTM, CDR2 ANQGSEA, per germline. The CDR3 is CSVSGAEQYF. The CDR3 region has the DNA TGCAGCGTTTCGGGGGCAGAGCAGTACTTC.

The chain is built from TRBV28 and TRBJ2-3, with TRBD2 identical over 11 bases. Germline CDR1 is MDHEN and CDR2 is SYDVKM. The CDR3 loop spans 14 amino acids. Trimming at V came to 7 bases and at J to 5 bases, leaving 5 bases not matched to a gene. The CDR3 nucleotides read TGTGCCAGCAAACTAGCGGGAGTAGTAGATACGCAGTATTTT. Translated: CASKLAGVVDTQYF.

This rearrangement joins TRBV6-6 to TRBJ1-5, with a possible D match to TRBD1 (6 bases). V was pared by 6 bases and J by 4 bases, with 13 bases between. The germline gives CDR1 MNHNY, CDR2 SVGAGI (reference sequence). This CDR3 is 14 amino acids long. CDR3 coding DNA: TGTGCCAGCAGCCTGGACAGAGCTAATCAGCCCCAGCATTTT. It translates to CASSLDRANQPQHF.

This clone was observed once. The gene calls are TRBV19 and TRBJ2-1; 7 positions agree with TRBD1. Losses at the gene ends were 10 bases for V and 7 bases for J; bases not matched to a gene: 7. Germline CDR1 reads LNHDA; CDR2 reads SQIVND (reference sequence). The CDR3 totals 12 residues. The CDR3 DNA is TGTGCCACCCTGGGACAGTTAAATGAGCAGTTCTTC. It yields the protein CATLGQLNEQFF.

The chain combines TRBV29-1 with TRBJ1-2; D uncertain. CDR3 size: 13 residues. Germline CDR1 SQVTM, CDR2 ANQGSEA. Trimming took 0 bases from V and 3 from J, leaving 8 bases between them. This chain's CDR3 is CSVEDLEDYGYTF. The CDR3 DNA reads TGCAGCGTTGAAGATTTGGAGGACTATGGCTACACCTTC.

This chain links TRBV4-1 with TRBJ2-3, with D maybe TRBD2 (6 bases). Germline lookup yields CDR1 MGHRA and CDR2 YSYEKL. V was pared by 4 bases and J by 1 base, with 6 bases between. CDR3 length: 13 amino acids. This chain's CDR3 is CASSRGGTDTQYF. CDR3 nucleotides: TGCGCCAGCAGCCGGGGGGGCACAGATACGCAGTATTTT.

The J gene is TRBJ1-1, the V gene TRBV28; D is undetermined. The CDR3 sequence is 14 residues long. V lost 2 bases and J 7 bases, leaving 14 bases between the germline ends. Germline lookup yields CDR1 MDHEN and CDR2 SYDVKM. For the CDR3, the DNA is TGTGCCAGCAGTTTAACGGCGGTGACTAATGAAGCTTTCTTT. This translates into CASSLTAVTNEAFF.

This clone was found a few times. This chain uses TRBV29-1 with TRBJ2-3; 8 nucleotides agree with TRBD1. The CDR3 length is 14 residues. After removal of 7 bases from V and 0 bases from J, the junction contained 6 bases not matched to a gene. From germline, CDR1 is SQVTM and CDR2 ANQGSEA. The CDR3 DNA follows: TGCAGCGGGACAGGGCGGTTGAGCACAGATACGCAGTATTTT. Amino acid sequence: CSGTGRLSTDTQYF.

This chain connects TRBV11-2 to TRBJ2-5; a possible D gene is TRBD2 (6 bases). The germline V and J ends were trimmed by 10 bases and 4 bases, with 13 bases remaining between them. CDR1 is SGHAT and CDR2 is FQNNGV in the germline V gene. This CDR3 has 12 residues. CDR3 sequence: CATTRGLETQYF. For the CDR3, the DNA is TGTGCCACAACGCGGGGTCTAGAGACCCAGTACTTC. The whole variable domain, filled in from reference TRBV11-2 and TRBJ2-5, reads EAGVAQSPRYKIIEKRQSVAFWCNPISGHATLYWYQQILGQGPKLLIQFQNNGVVDDSQLPKDRFSAERLKGVDSTLKIQPAKLEDSAVYLCATTRGLETQYFGPGTRLLVL.

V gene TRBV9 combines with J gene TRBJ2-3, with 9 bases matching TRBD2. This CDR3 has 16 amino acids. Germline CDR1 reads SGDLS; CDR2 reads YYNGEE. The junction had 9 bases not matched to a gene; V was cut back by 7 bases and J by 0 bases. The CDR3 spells CASSGGRASSTDTQYF. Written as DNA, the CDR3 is TGTGCCAGCTCTGGCGGGAGGGCCTCTAGCACAGATACGCAGTATTTT.

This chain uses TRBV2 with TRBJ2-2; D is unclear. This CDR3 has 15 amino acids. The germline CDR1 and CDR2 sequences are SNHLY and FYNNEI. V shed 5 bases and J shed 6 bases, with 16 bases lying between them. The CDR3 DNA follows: TGTGCCAGCAGTCCCCCTAGGGTGTTGGCCGGGGAGCTGTTTTTT. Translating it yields CASSPPRVLAGELFF.

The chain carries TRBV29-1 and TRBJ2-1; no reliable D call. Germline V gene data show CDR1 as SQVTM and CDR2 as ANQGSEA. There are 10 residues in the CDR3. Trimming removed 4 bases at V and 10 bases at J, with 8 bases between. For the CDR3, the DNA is TGCAGCGTTGTTGAAGGGGAGCAGTTCTTC. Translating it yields CSVVEGEQFF.

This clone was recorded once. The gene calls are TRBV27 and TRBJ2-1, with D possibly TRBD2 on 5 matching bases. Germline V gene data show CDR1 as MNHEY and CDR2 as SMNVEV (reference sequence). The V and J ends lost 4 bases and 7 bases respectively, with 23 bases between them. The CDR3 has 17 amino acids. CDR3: CASSSLLSGSLRNEQFF. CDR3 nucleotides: TGTGCCAGCAGTTCCTTATTAAGCGGTTCCTTGCGGAATGAGCAGTTCTTC.

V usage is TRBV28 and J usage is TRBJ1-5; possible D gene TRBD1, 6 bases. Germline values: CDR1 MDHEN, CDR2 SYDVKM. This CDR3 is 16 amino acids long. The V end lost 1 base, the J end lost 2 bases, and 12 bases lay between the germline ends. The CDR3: CASSLYWGQGNQPQHF. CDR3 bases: TGTGCCAGCAGTTTATATTGGGGGCAGGGCAATCAGCCCCAGCATTTT.